Sequencing of this TCR beta chain was carried out in a study of cytomegalovirus exposure and HLA in healthy donors (dated by TCRdb to 2016 to 2017). Looking at the study overall: According to an earlier analysis of a few hundred of the donors, 150 million to 200 million T cells yielded over 100 million unique TCR beta sequences and 250 to 350 Gb of sequence data. Roughly 290 gigabases of sequencing data and tens of millions of unique TCR sequences made up an early release that covered some 640 HLA-typed donors. Of the approximately 370 genotyped donors, 70% to 90% were placed in the genetic ancestry cluster associated with self-reported Caucasian donors. The study aimed to test whether signatures of past pathogen exposure could be identified by cataloging public T cell receptors. The study used immunosequencing to profile the T cell repertoires of 666 subjects and linked those repertoires to cytomegalovirus serostatus. Besides the first cohort of about 730 subjects, a separate validation cohort made up of about 120 different subjects was used. To predict cytomegalovirus infection status, the study brought together high-throughput TCR immunosequencing, statistical association of individual TCRs with disease status, and machine learning. To study patterns of TCR occurrence, a later analysis re-analyzed previously published TCR beta repertoires from under 750 donors and added high-resolution HLA genotyping. In the later analysis, no new phenotypic data were used to find candidate immune exposures; instead, reliance was placed on TCR beta sequences and their occurrence across donors. To decide whether each TCR beta V gene segment behaved as functional or pseudogenic, an earlier analysis of over 500 of the donors relied on high-throughput TCR beta sequencing. Alongside the repertoire data, information on donor age, sex, ethnicity and CMV serostatus was compiled. Genome-wide SNP genotypes for about 65% of the 666 donors were used in a later genetic analysis, which treated that subset as a discovery cohort. All discovery cohort repertoires had been generated using a single sequencing platform. Class I and class II HLA loci were covered by the typing at four-digit resolution. The number of typed donors differed by locus: about 620-640 for A, B, C, DRB1 and DQB1; 500 to 550 for DQA1; approximately 600 for DPA1; and some 450 for DPB1. Because of strong linkage in the cohort, roughly five DR-DQ haplotypes were treated as single units for association and clustering. Among about 370 genotyped donors of the cohort, an average of around 220,000 unique TCR beta nucleotide sequences was sequenced per donor, of which 15% to 20% were non-productive. The full study reports these points: Because HLA typing was unavailable for some donors at each locus, only the typed subset was used in association tests. In a later analysis, TCR association rates were found to vary across HLA loci, with the most associated TCRs seen for DRB1 alleles and the fewest for HLA-C alleles. A cluster of highly shared sequence variants was judged likely to be a technical artifact of the sequencing pipeline. The authors suggested that the approach could potentially be extended to other disease states and immunological phenotypes. In vitro tests confirmed that a few of the cytomegalovirus-associated TCR beta chains recognize cytomegalovirus antigens. Some IMGT-functional V segments, including TRBV6-2 and TRBV6-3, could not be distinguished by the 87-base-pair reads and were therefore excluded. Most TCR sequences were seen in very few donors, while some public TCRs were found in many individuals. Most CMV-associated TCR beta chains appeared to be HLA-restricted in a later analysis, and the HLA associations seemed to be driven largely by CMV exposure. A further reported finding was that TCR beta sequences accurately predicted the HLA-A and HLA-B alleles for most subjects in the first cohort. In a later analysis, about 17,000 TCR beta sequences were associated with specific HLA alleles at a false discovery rate of 0.05. In both the original and validation cohorts, the classifier was reported to diagnose cytomegalovirus status with high specificity and sensitivity. A total of 164 TCR beta chains were listed by the study as associated with cytomegalovirus. For the cohort, immune exposure information was limited to CMV serostatus. Presence/absence analyses assumed roughly uniform sequencing depth across donors, an assumption that may not hold. An earlier analysis of some 560 of the donors showed that most TCR beta V segments appeared in productive rearrangements either about 87% or about 30% of the time, which broadly matched IMGT annotations. Compared with the approximately 700-donor mean, donors in an Asian-associated ancestry cluster had fewer N-insertions in productive TCRs, according to a later genetic analysis. Correlated functional status among segregating V segments might reflect linkage disequilibrium, but an unknown experimental factor could not be ruled out. This cohort had only TCR beta chains sequenced, and the lack of alpha or paired-chain data limited which features could be detected. Compared with equally common non-associated chains, HLA-associated TCR beta chains in a later analysis were more clonally expanded and had lower generation probabilities. In a later genetic analysis, a missense DCLRE1C variant was associated with V-gene and J-gene trimming of TCR beta chains, and the association was replicated in an independent cohort. When HLA alleles, especially DR and DQ, strongly co-occurred, attributing TCR associations to individual alleles was difficult. Several of the top co-occurrence clusters appeared to be linked to parvovirus B19, influenza, CMV and Epstein-Barr virus, according to a later analysis. Roughly 15 rarely observed V segments, including chromosome 9 orphons, were excluded from the earlier analysis of approximately 600 of the donors because counts were too low.

The cohort was made up of approximately 700 healthy bone marrow donors. All cohort members were sampled while nominally healthy, although unrecorded immune exposures were likely present. The donor was CMV seropositive and was included in the group of about 290 seropositive cohort members. Every donor gave a peripheral blood sample, and the peripheral blood mononuclear cells from that sample were used for TCR beta sequencing. Genomic DNA extraction from the blood cell samples was performed with the Qiagen DNeasy Blood Extraction Kit. Details on this clone: The antigen it binds to is not known. No qualities accompany the bases; no much larger clone lies one base away.

The library was produced with the immunoSEQ multiplex PCR assay. For the multiplex PCR, a mixture combining 60 forward primers for TCR Vbeta segments and 13 reverse primers for TCR Jbeta segments was used. A multiplex PCR assay on genomic DNA amplified the CDR3 region of rearranged TCR beta genes. Amplified TCR beta libraries were sequenced as 87-base-pair reads on the Illumina HiSeq System. In the paper's pipeline: Across the 600 to 700 repertoires, a later analysis counted some 81 million unique TCR beta chains, roughly 11 million of which were shared by at least two donors. Raw reads were error-corrected and collapsed into unique sequences with a nearest-neighbor algorithm that merged closely related sequences to remove PCR and sequencing errors. Alignment of CDR3 sequences to IMGT reference sequences was used to assign V, D and J gene segments. For a sequence to be retained, a match of at least six nucleotides was required to both a V gene segment and a J gene segment. Rearrangements were classified as productive when the CDR3 lacked stop codons and remained in frame with V and J, and all other rearrangements were classified as non-productive. Following IMGT convention, CDR3 was defined as the stretch from the second conserved V-encoded cysteine to the conserved J-encoded phenylalanine. Sequences without an unambiguous match to a single V gene segment were excluded from the earlier analysis of several hundred of the donors. An earlier analysis of under 750 of the donors called V segments functional above 56.7% productive rearrangements and segregating when the between-donor standard deviation exceeded 5%. A statistical classification framework was developed to diagnose cytomegalovirus status using the catalog of TCR beta chain sequences. A later analysis assigned V and J genes by comparing TCR nucleotide sequences with IMGT/GENE-DB human TR gene sequences. Using the TCRdist pipeline, a later analysis assigned CDR3 sequences along with most-parsimonious VDJ recombination scenarios. In a later analysis, each TCR beta chain was defined by its CDR3 amino acid sequence together with its V-gene family, and reads without a unique V-gene family were excluded. A later analysis removed several hundred highly shared, low-generation-probability nucleotide sequences to deal with suspected cross-contamination and a sequencing artifact. A later analysis calculated a clonal expansion index for each public chain from normalized within-repertoire ranks of inferred template counts. Generation probabilities in a later analysis came from a VDJ recombination model fitted to out-of-frame rearrangements, and those results were checked against IGoR. Hypergeometric tests were used in a later analysis to score TCR-TCR, TCR-HLA and TCR-CMV co-occurrence, with a repertoire-size bias correction applied to the TCR pairs. To estimate false discovery rates, a later analysis permuted the HLA or CMV assignments 20 times. In a later analysis, co-occurring TCRs were grouped using DBSCAN, with TCRdist sequence similarity added in when clustering inside HLA-allele-positive subsets. Repertoires with fewer than 30,000 or more than 120,000 public chains, plus five repertoires with anomalous nucleotide sharing, were excluded from co-occurrence clustering. TCRdb took over this immuneACCESS table, retaining in-frame rearrangements with V and J assigned. Such tables are incomplete; in checked studies, under half of the missing clones stem from an unresolved V gene, and the remainder is unexplained. V, J and clone size reflect that table, while D and trimming were determined from the DNA. The sample table shows 110,000 to 150,000 clones, and roughly 83% are seen once. Under 4.5% of the sample comes from the top ten.

The CDR3 holds 15 amino acids from the cysteine to the phenylalanine. Only the CDR3 DNA is retained, 45 bases long and in frame from the first base. CDR1 and CDR2 are drawn from the germline V gene: SGHAT, FQNNGV. Compared with germline, V lacks 6 bases and J lacks 2 bases; bases without a gene match: 8. The TCR comes from a man aged 35 to 55 in good health and CMV-seropositive. Sequenced input: PBMCs. Here the chain combines TRBV11-2 and TRBJ1-2, with 8 bases in between that match TRBD1. CDR3 region: CASRKGAGGNYGYTF. The DNA sequence is TGTGCCAGCAGGAAGGGGGCAGGGGGCAACTATGGCTACACCTTC.